This paragraph reports one T cell receptor (beta chain). Its antigen is undetermined. This record comes from a study of T cell responses to AZD1222 COVID-19 vaccine. Study-wide results and caveats: CD4 TCRs linked to vaccination spanned spike, dominating at 160-218 and 743-854.

Germline V gene lookup returns CDR1 SGHNT and CDR2 YYREEE (reference sequence). This CDR3 has 14 amino acids. With 2 bases removed from V and 0 bases from J, the gap between germline ends came to 9 bases. The method was immunoSEQ multiplex PCR; TCRdb's version includes in-frame clones alone and lacks a portion of them. The sample gives about 150,000 clones, around nine tenths of which show up once; around 18% is in the top ten. Source: peripheral blood, taken on day 0 of AZD1222 vaccination. This receptor was obtained from an adult in good health. V is TRBV5-4 and J is TRBJ2-7, with unresolved D. CDR3 sequence reads: CASSFSGSSYEQYF. As DNA, the CDR3 is TGTGCCAGCAGCTTTTCCGGGTCCTCCTACGAGCAGTACTTC.